This T cell receptor beta chain was retrieved from a study of blood T cell repertoires in COVID-19. Produced via immunoSEQ multiplex PCR; TCRdb's table is partial and in-frame only. The profile shows about 200,000 clones, about 89% of them singletons. The CDR3 runs 15 residues. V was clipped by 1 base and J by 2 bases; unmatched bases: 3. The germline V gene encodes CDR1 SGHTA and CDR2 FQGNSA. This clone was observed once. Ages ranged from 18 to 89 years, with residence in under 25 US areas. The sequence derives from a woman between 18 and 30 years old who had recovered from COVID-19. The sequenced sample was PBMCs or T cells enriched from blood (not recorded which). The chain couples TRBV7-2 to TRBJ1-2; 8 bases agree with TRBD1. CDR3 in amino acids: CASSLERQGNYGYTF. DNA for the CDR3: TGTGCCAGCAGCTTAGAAAGACAGGGGAACTATGGCTACACCTTC.